This TCR beta chain was captured in a study of response to subunit inactivated influenza vaccine. Study-wide points: Authors proposed each seasonal influenza vaccination draws in few new T cells.

This clonotype was counted once. Its antigen is not identified. TCRdb analysed the RT-PCR reads with MiXCR anew, one entry per CDR3 protein. The sample consists of about 520,000 distinct CDR3 sequences, around 25% of them appearing once. The receptor's source is a man aged 45-65 years who received an inactivated influenza vaccine. The source was CD4+ T cells sorted from PBMCs, collected around 5 days after vaccination.

The CDR3 region is CASSLPGEAYNEQFF. CDR3 nucleotide sequence: TGTGCCAGCAGTCTTCCAGGGGAGGCCTACAATGAGCAGTTCTTC. This sequence joins TRBV25-1 and TRBJ2-1, with D perhaps matching TRBD1 or TRBD2 (6 bases each). Looked up from germline, CDR1 is MGHDK and CDR2 is SYGVNS. This CDR3 spans 15 amino acids. Trimming removed 5 bases from V and 2 bases from J, with 13 bases in between.